Listed below are T cell receptor beta chains from one sample, sequenced in a study of T cell responses to AZD1222 COVID-19 vaccine. Clones were sequenced by immunoSEQ multiplex PCR, and TCRdb holds only the in-frame ones, with some missing. The repertoire holds roughly 150,000 clones, with 88% as singletons. This specimen consisted of peripheral blood, obtained on day 0 of MenACWY control vaccination. Receptors originate from an adult in good health. Each CDR3 is given with its conserved first and last residue. Clone size is not always given. Where it is, it says once, few, many or a class for expanded clones.

abundance: .; v_gene: TRBV23-1; CDR3aa: CASSQSETGSGNTIYF
abundance: .; v_gene: TRBV6-5; CDR3aa: CASSYSGGNTIYF
abundance: once; v_gene: TRBV30; CDR3aa: CAWSTLGGQQYF
abundance: .; v_gene: TRBV10-3; CDR3aa: CAISETGGDTGELFF
abundance: .; v_gene: TRBV7-3; CDR3aa: CASSSDGLNEQFF
abundance: .; v_gene: TRBV28; CDR3aa: CASSPLEAVNEQFF
abundance: .; v_gene: TRBV5-4; CDR3aa: CASSLVPAGNTIYF
abundance: .; v_gene: TRBV12-5; CDR3aa: CASAPDRGHAIQYF
abundance: .; v_gene: TRBV2; CDR3aa: CASSEQGTPYNSPLHF
abundance: .; v_gene: TRBV24-1; CDR3aa: CATSGQEANYGYTF
abundance: .; v_gene: TRBV7-2; CDR3aa: CASSPYTPDRDYGYTF